This is a list of T cell receptor beta chains from one sample in a study of blood T cell repertoires in COVID-19. Produced via immunoSEQ multiplex PCR; TCRdb's table is partial and in-frame only. Of 150,000 to 200,000 clones listed, roughly 80% are singletons. Specimen: PBMCs or T cells enriched from blood (not recorded which). The origin of the receptors is a woman aged 60-75 years with acute COVID-19. Each CDR3 is given with its conserved first and last residue. A D gene is named only where the DNA matches it firmly. Where a row states a size, it is once, few, many or the class of an expanded clone; other rows omit it.

j_gene,v_gene,d_gene,len,abundance,CDR3nt,CDR3aa
TRBJ2-2,TRBV7-2,TRBD2,18,-,TGTGCCAGCAGGCCTGGACTAGCGGGGTTAGGGAACACCGGGGAGCTGTTTTTT,CASRPGLAGLGNTGELFF
TRBJ1-2,TRBV7-7,TRBD1,12,-,TGTGCCAGCAGTAGGGGGCGCAGGGGCTACACCTTC,CASSRGRRGYTF
TRBJ2-1,TRBV2,-,14,-,TGTGCCAGCAGCCAACAGAGGGACTACAATGAGCAGTTCTTC,CASSQQRDYNEQFF
TRBJ2-1,TRBV7-6,-,15,-,TGTGCCAGCAGCTTCCGCCGGGAGACTAACAATGAGCAGTTCTTC,CASSFRRETNNEQFF
TRBJ1-5,TRBV19,-,13,once,TGTGCCAGTGGAGGGACGAGCAATCAGCCCCAGCATTTT,CASGGTSNQPQHF
TRBJ1-2,TRBV7-9,TRBD1,12,-,TGTGCCAGCACCGGACAGGATTTCGGCTACACCTTC,CASTGQDFGYTF
TRBJ2-7,TRBV7-2,TRBD2,14,-,TGTGCCAGCAGGGATTCTAGCGGGATATACGAGCAGTACTTC,CASRDSSGIYEQYF
TRBJ1-3,TRBV6-6,TRBD1,15,once,TGTGCCAGCAGGACGACAGGGGTGGGCGGAAACACCATATATTTT,CASRTTGVGGNTIYF
TRBJ1-5,TRBV5-4,-,15,few,TGTGCCAGCAGCTTGTCCGGGGATAGCAATCAGCCCCAGCATTTT,CASSLSGDSNQPQHF
TRBJ1-1,TRBV3-1/TRBV3-2,-,14,-,TGTGCCAGCAGCCTCACCGGGAGGAAGGCTGAAGCTTTCTTT,CASSLTGRKAEAFF
TRBJ2-3,TRBV4-1,TRBD2,15,-,TGCGCCAGCAGCCAAGGGGCTAGCGGGGAAGATACGCAGTATTTT,CASSQGASGEDTQYF
TRBJ2-5,TRBV5-1,TRBD2,14,-,TGCGCCAGCAGCTGGGAGGGCCGACAAGAGACCCAGTACTTC,CASSWEGRQETQYF
TRBJ2-1,TRBV7-9,TRBD1,19,few,TGTGCCAGCAGCTTCGTAGGGGACAGGGGTAGTATGAGTTACAATGAGCAGTTCTTC,CASSFVGDRGSMSYNEQFF
TRBJ2-1,TRBV5-5,-,13,many,TGTGCCAGCAGCCTGGGGGCAGGTAACGAGCAGTTCTTC,CASSLGAGNEQFF
TRBJ1-1,TRBV7-9,-,14,-,TGTGCCAGCAGCCGTACAGAGTTGAACACTGAAGCTTTCTTT,CASSRTELNTEAFF
TRBJ2-2,TRBV11-3,TRBD2,18,once,TGTGCCAGCAGCTTAGAGCTAGCGGTGGGAACGAACACCGGGGAGCTGTTTTTT,CASSLELAVGTNTGELFF
TRBJ1-6,TRBV30,-,14,few,TGTGCCTGGACCATCTCATATCGGTATTCACCCCTCCACTTT,CAWTISYRYSPLHF
TRBJ1-1,TRBV18,TRBD1,14,-,TGTGCCAGCTCACCGGGACAGTCGAACACTGAAGCTTTCTTT,CASSPGQSNTEAFF
TRBJ1-4,TRBV6-6,-,14,once,TGTGCCAGCAGTTTACCGGCAACTAATGAAAAACTGTTTTTT,CASSLPATNEKLFF
TRBJ2-7,TRBV7-8,-,12,-,TGTGCCAGCAGCTCGGACTTAAGCGAGCAGTACTTC,CASSSDLSEQYF
TRBJ1-3,TRBV18,-,15,-,TGTGCCAGCTCCCCAGCAGGGGTCTCTGGAAACACCATATATTTT,CASSPAGVSGNTIYF
TRBJ1-5,TRBV24-1,-,14,few,TGTGCCACCAGTACAGCCGTGGGGCATCAGCCCCAGCATTTT,CATSTAVGHQPQHF
TRBJ1-2,TRBV28,TRBD1,15,few,TGTGCCAGCAGCCCCCCTGCCGGGACAGGGGATGGCTACACCTTC,CASSPPAGTGDGYTF
TRBJ2-7,TRBV19,-,15,-,TGTGCCAGTAGTATAGAGGCAGGGCGCCGCTACGAGCAGTACTTC,CASSIEAGRRYEQYF
TRBJ1-2,TRBV19,-,11,-,TGTGCCAGTGGGGAGAACTATGGCTACACCTTC,CASGENYGYTF
TRBJ1-3,TRBV6-5,-,14,-,TGTGCCAGCTCGCGGGGGGGCTCTGGAAACACCATATATTTT,CASSRGGSGNTIYF
TRBJ2-2,TRBV9,TRBD1,16,-,TGTGCCAGCAGCGTAAGGGATCCAGGGGGCCCCGGGGAGCTGTTTTTT,CASSVRDPGGPGELFF
TRBJ1-1,TRBV5-1,-,17,-,TGCGCCAGCAGCTTTTCGAGGGGGGGAGGCCTTAACACTGAAGCTTTCTTT,CASSFSRGGGLNTEAFF
TRBJ2-6,TRBV29-1,-,14,once,TGCAGCGTTGAAGGGGGGGCTGGGGCCAACGTCCTGACTTTC,CSVEGGAGANVLTF
TRBJ2-3,TRBV19,TRBD1,15,-,TGTGCCAGTAGTCCTAGGACAGGGGGCTTGGATACGCAGTATTTT,CASSPRTGGLDTQYF
TRBJ2-1,TRBV27,-,13,few,TGTGCCAGCTGGGGGGACCTCTACAATGAGCAGTTCTTC,CASWGDLYNEQFF
TRBJ2-2,TRBV11-2,TRBD1,16,once,TGTGCCAGCAGCCCCCGCCAGGGACAGGCGACCGGGGAGCTGTTTTTT,CASSPRQGQATGELFF
TRBJ2-7,TRBV6-1,-,15,-,TGTGCCAGCAGTGAAACAGGGTGGAACCACTACGAGCAGTACTTC,CASSETGWNHYEQYF
TRBJ2-1,TRBV3-1/TRBV3-2,TRBD2,15,-,TGTGCCAGCCTAAGGACTAGCGGGGCGAACAATGAGCAGTTCTTC,CASLRTSGANNEQFF
TRBJ2-4,TRBV10-1,TRBD1,17,-,TGCGCCAGCAGTATGACTCCTACCGGGACAGGGGAAAACATTCAGTACTTC,CASSMTPTGTGENIQYF
TRBJ1-1,TRBV28,TRBD1,16,-,TGTGCCAGCAGTTCTACAGGGGGCAGAGGGAACACTGAAGCTTTCTTT,CASSSTGGRGNTEAFF
TRBJ1-6,TRBV30,-,16,few,TGTGCCTGGAGTGTACTGAGGCCTGAACGTAATTCACCCCTCCACTTT,CAWSVLRPERNSPLHF
TRBJ1-4,TRBV5-4,-,16,-,TGTGCCAGCAGCTTGAAGTACCCAGGCAGCCGTGAAAAACTGTTTTTT,CASSLKYPGSREKLFF
TRBJ2-2,TRBV10-1,TRBD1,13,-,TGCGCCAGGGACAGGGAGGAGGCCGGGGAGCTGTTTTTT,CARDREEAGELFF
TRBJ1-1,TRBV19,TRBD1,14,-,TGTGCCAGTATTCGAGACAGGGGTAGGACTGAAGCTTTCTTT,CASIRDRGRTEAFF
TRBJ1-4,TRBV7-2,-,14,-,TGTGCCAGCAGCCAAGGGGTCTACAATGAAAAACTGTTTTTT,CASSQGVYNEKLFF
TRBJ1-1,TRBV14,-,13,-,TGTGCCAGCAGCCAAGATCAAGGAGGGCTGGCTTTCTTT,CASSQDQGGLAFF
TRBJ2-7,TRBV30,-,12,-,TGTGCCTGGAGGGACTCAACTTACGAGCAGTACTTC,CAWRDSTYEQYF
TRBJ2-1,TRBV2,TRBD2,19,-,TGTGCCAGCAGTCCAGGTCTCGGGCTAGCGGGAGGGGGGAACAATGAGCAGTTCTTC,CASSPGLGLAGGGNNEQFF
TRBJ2-3,TRBV6-2/TRBV6-3,-,14,-,TGTGCCAGCAGTCCGGGACACGGCACAGATACGCAGTATTTT,CASSPGHGTDTQYF
TRBJ2-2,TRBV10-3,TRBD2,15,-,TGTGCCATCAGTGAGGCGCGGGGGAGCACCGGGGAGCTGTTTTTT,CAISEARGSTGELFF
TRBJ1-1,TRBV3-1/TRBV3-2,TRBD1,13,-,TGTGCCAGCAGCTTGGACAGGGCCAGTGAAGCTTTCTTT,CASSLDRASEAFF
TRBJ2-7,TRBV29-1,-,13,once,TGCAGCGTTGCCCCGACAGGTGACTACGAGCAGTACTTC,CSVAPTGDYEQYF
TRBJ2-1,TRBV5-4,-,18,-,TGTGCCAGCAGCTTGGCGGTTGGCAGGGTTAGTTCCTACAATGAGCAGTTCTTC,CASSLAVGRVSSYNEQFF
TRBJ1-6,TRBV7-2,-,13,once,TGTGCCAGCAGCCAATTGTCAAATTCACCCCTCCACTTT,CASSQLSNSPLHF
TRBJ2-7,TRBV9,-,14,-,TGTGCCAGCAGTCCCCGCGGGAAAGCCTACGAGCAGTACTTC,CASSPRGKAYEQYF
TRBJ2-1,TRBV5-1,-,16,-,TGCGCCAGCAGCCAAGGAACAGGGAGCTCCTACAATGAGCAGTTCTTC,CASSQGTGSSYNEQFF
TRBJ2-4,TRBV19,-,16,-,TGTGCCAGTAGTATAGATCGATGGGGCAGCAATAACATTCAGTACTTC,CASSIDRWGSNNIQYF
TRBJ2-1,TRBV30,-,15,-,TGTGCCTGGAGCGTTGCCGGAATCCCAGGGAATGAGCAGTTCTTC,CAWSVAGIPGNEQFF